The sequence of this T cell receptor beta chain was determined in a study of T cells in Graves' hyperthyroidism and ophthalmopathy. Study-wide results and caveats: Among thyroid clonotypes expanded above 0.001, most also appeared in blood. Ophthalmopathy was distinguished from stable hyperthyroidism by 13 V-J signatures.

This clonotype has just a few counts. Its antigen remains unidentified. The CDR3 regions of TCR beta were amplified from RNA transcripts. The TCR CDR3 was amplified in a first-round RT-PCR using the HTBI primer set. TCRdb fed the multiplex PCR reads into MiXCR, producing one record per CDR3 protein. The top ten hold roughly 14% of the sample, which has under 450,000 distinct CDR3 sequences, 15% to 18% seen once. Patients showing uncontrolled infection, other autoimmune disease, pregnancy or lactation were ineligible. Diagnoses were established using clinical symptoms, serum thyroxine and TRAb, thyroid ultrasound and orbital computed tomography. Sequenced sample: blood. This sequence was found in a young woman with Graves' hyperthyroidism.

The CDR3, as DNA: TGCAGTGCTAGCTTCGGACTAGCGGGGGTGCTCACAGATACGCAGTATTTT. This codes for CSASFGLAGVLTDTQYF. V is TRBV20-1 and J is TRBJ2-3, with 13 bases identical to TRBD2. Germline values: CDR1 DFQATT, CDR2 SNEGSKA (reference sequence). The CDR3 loop spans 17 amino acids. The ends lost 3 bases at V and 2 bases at J; junction bases unmatched: 8.